This T cell receptor beta chain was recorded in a study of response to subunit inactivated influenza vaccine. TCRdb redid the calling of the RT-PCR reads with MiXCR, one entry per CDR3 protein. The sample records under 950,000 distinct CDR3 sequences, around 21% being singletons. Germline V gene lookup returns CDR1 SGHAT and CDR2 FQNNGV. Trimming removed 5 bases from V and 3 bases from J, with 14 bases in between. The CDR3 is made up of 14 amino acids. The V and J genes are TRBV11-2 and TRBJ2-7; D could derive from TRBD1 or TRBD2 (6 bases each). The sample consisted of PBMCs from blood, taken roughly 5 days after vaccination. The TCR originated in a man aged 50-59 years who received an inactivated influenza vaccine. CDR3 bases: TGTGCCAGCAGCCCTCAAGGGGGGCTCTACGAGCAGTACTTC. As protein: CASSPQGGLYEQYF.